One and the same sample provided the 11 T cell receptor beta chains below, sequenced in a study of human T cells and chemical hapten exposure. Time point denoted: patch test 2, 6 weeks after DPC sensitization. Treatment: therapeutic diphenylcyclopropenone sensitization with weekly scalp DPC. TCRdb re-derived calls from the RACE reads in MiXCR, one entry per CDR3 protein. The sample lists more than 110,000 distinct CDR3 sequences; about an eighth were seen once. Sequences were derived from whole blood, sampled in connection with sensitization to the hapten diphenylcyclopropenone (DPC). All receptors derive from a woman aged 45-65 years with alopecia areata. Some clones in this sample may be carry-over from other donors' samples.

This clonotype has only a few counts. The CDR3 loop is CAIGSGGGKETQYF. The CDR3 coding sequence is TGTGCCATCGGAAGCGGTGGCGGGAAGGAGACCCAGTACTTC. The V gene is TRBV10-3, the J gene TRBJ2-5, with D perhaps TRBD2 (6 bases). Germline V gives CDR1 ENHRY, CDR2 SYGVKD. V shed 8 bases and J shed 5 bases, with 18 bases lying between them. CDR3 length: 14 residues.

V and J are TRBV10-3 and TRBJ2-3, with TRBD1 matching 7 bases. J lost 2 bases, V lost 4 bases, and 6 bases had no gene match. The CDR3 runs 15 residues. Germline CDR1 and CDR2: ENHRY and SYGVKD. CDR3 residues: CAISASGTDTDTQYF. In DNA form, the CDR3 reads TGTGCCATCAGTGCCTCCGGGACAGACACAGATACGCAGTATTTT.

The V gene is TRBV7-9, the J gene TRBJ2-7, with D perhaps TRBD2 (5 bases). The CDR3 is 18 residues long. Germline values: CDR1 SEHNR, CDR2 FQNEAQ (reference sequence). The V and J ends lost 5 bases and 5 bases respectively, with 28 bases between them. CDR3 protein: CASSPPRRGALAGHEQYF. In DNA form, the CDR3 reads TGTGCCAGCAGCCCTCCCCGCCGGGGAGCGCTTGCCGGCCACGAGCAGTACTTC.

This clonotype was recorded at least ten times. The CDR3 reads CASSPRAEITGELFF. The CDR3 bases are TGTGCCAGCAGCCCCAGGGCCGAGATCACCGGGGAGCTGTTTTTT. The rearrangement joins TRBV11-2 to TRBJ2-2; D possibly corresponds to TRBD1 (5 bases). Germline CDR1 and CDR2: SGHAT and FQNNGV. The CDR3 runs 15 residues. Trimming removed 5 bases at V and 4 bases at J, with 14 bases between.

CDR3 sequence: CASSPQRVIYEQYF. The CDR3 DNA sequence: TGTGCCAGCAGCCCCCAGCGGGTTATCTACGAGCAGTACTTC. The chain recombines TRBV3-1 with TRBJ2-7, with a possible D match to TRBD2 (6 bases). V was shortened by 4 bases and J by 3 bases, with 13 bases between the two germline ends. The CDR3 runs 14 residues. Germline CDR1 reads LGHDT; CDR2 reads YNNKEL (reference sequence).

This chain connects TRBV5-1 to TRBJ2-5; 7 bases align to TRBD2. CDR1 and CDR2 from the germline V gene are SGHRS and YFSETQ. V lost 0 bases, J lost 4 bases, and 9 bases stayed unmatched. The CDR3 is 16 amino acids. The CDR3 protein is CASSLAGLAAGETQYF. In nucleotides, the CDR3 is TGCGCCAGCAGCTTGGCCGGGCTAGCGGCGGGAGAGACCCAGTACTTC.

This chain links TRBV30 with TRBJ2-2; no firm D call. V lost 0 bases, J lost 2 bases, and 7 bases lay in between. Germline V gives CDR1 GTSNPN, CDR2 SVGIG (reference sequence). There are 14 residues in the CDR3. CDR3 in DNA: TGTGCCTGGAGTGTAAACTCTAACACCGGGGAGCTGTTTTTT. Translated, it gives CAWSVNSNTGELFF.

The chain is built from TRBV12-5 and TRBJ2-5, with TRBD2 matching 7 bases. Germline assignment: CDR1 LGHNT and CDR2 FRNRAP. This CDR3 is built from 13 residues. V lost 10 bases to trimming and J lost 3 bases; unmatched junction nucleotides: 8. The CDR3 reads CATAESGKETQYF. As DNA, the CDR3 is TGTGCTACCGCGGAAAGCGGGAAAGAGACCCAGTACTTC.

This clonotype was counted at least ten times. J is TRBJ2-7 and V is TRBV5-5, with D maybe TRBD1 (6 bases). This CDR3 region has 14 residues. Germline CDR1 is SGHKS and CDR2 is YYEKEE (reference sequence). The V and J ends lost 4 bases and 2 bases respectively, with 13 bases between them. The CDR3 DNA reads TGTGCCAGCAGCGTCGTTGGGGGCACCTACGAGCAGTACTTC. Amino acid sequence: CASSVVGGTYEQYF.

This clonotype was found many times. The CDR3 nucleotides read TGTGCCAGCAGTTTCTACAGGGCTACTGAAGCTTTCTTT. Encoded protein: CASSFYRATEAFF. This chain connects TRBV27 to TRBJ1-1; D possibly corresponds to TRBD1 (6 bases). V shed 3 bases and J shed 5 bases, with 10 bases lying between them. CDR1 is MNHEY, CDR2 SMNVEV, per germline (reference sequence). The CDR3 has 13 amino acids.

This clonotype was seen a few times. V gene TRBV6-4 combines with J gene TRBJ1-1, with 9 bases matching TRBD1. V shed 6 bases and J 5 bases; nucleotides not matched to a gene: 7. Germline lookup yields CDR1 MRHNA and CDR2 SNTAGT. The CDR3 runs 14 residues. CDR3 residues: CASRQGAAETEAFF. In DNA form, the CDR3 reads TGTGCCAGCAGACAGGGGGCAGCGGAGACTGAAGCTTTCTTT.